This T cell receptor (beta chain) was sequenced in a study of cytomegalovirus exposure and HLA in healthy donors. Germline lookup yields CDR1 SGHTA and CDR2 FQGNSA. V was clipped by 2 bases and J by 5 bases, with 10 bases between them. This CDR3 is built from 13 residues. Vbeta (60) and Jbeta (13) primers were used in the PCR. Some clones are missing from TCRdb's copy, which holds only in-frame ones; the method was immunoSEQ multiplex PCR. The table has 95,000 to 100,000 clones, roughly 70% seen once. Material: PBMCs. This chain joins TRBV7-2 and TRBJ2-7, with D possibly matching TRBD2 (5 bases). The TCR was taken from a male donor in good health and CMV-seronegative. The CDR3 DNA follows: TGTGCCAGCAGCTTAATACGGGGAAACGAGCAGTACTTC. It yields the protein CASSLIRGNEQYF.